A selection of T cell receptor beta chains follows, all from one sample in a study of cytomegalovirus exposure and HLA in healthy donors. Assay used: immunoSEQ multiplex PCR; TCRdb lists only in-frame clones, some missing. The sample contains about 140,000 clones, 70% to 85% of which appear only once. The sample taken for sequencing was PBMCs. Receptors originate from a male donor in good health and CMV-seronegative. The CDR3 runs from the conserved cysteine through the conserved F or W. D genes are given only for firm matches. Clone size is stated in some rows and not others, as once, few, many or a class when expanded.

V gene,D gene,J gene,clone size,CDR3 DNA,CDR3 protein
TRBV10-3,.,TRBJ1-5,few,TGTGCCATCGGAGACGATCATAGCAATCAGCCCCAGCATTTT,CAIGDDHSNQPQHF
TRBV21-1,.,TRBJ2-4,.,TGTGCCAGCAGCACCCGACAGGGTCTTATGGCCAAAAACATTCAGTACTTC,CASSTRQGLMAKNIQYF
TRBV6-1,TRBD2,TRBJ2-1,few,TGTGCCAGCACCCTAGCGGGATACAATGAGCAGTTCTTC,CASTLAGYNEQFF
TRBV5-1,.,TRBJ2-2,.,TGCGCCAGCAGCTTGGGCTTTGACACTAGTACCACCGGGGAGCTGTTTTTT,CASSLGFDTSTTGELFF
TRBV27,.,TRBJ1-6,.,TGTGCCAGCAGTCCACCCAGCGGTTCACCCCTCCACTTT,CASSPPSGSPLHF
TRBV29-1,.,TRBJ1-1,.,TGCAGCGCCGGACAGCTCCTGAACACTGAAGCTTTCTTT,CSAGQLLNTEAFF
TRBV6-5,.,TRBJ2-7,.,TGTGCCAGCAGTTACTCGACCAGTAGCGGCTACGAGCAGTACTTC,CASSYSTSSGYEQYF
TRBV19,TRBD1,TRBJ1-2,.,TGTGCCAGTAGTGTCGGACAGGGGTATGGCTACACCTTC,CASSVGQGYGYTF
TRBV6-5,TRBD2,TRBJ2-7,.,TGTGCCAGCAGCCAGCTAGCGGGAGACATTTACGAGCAGTACTTC,CASSQLAGDIYEQYF
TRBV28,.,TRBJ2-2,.,TGTGCCAGCAGTTTCCCGGACAGTTTCGGGAACACCGGGGAGCTGTTTTTT,CASSFPDSFGNTGELFF
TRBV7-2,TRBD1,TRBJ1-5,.,TGTGCCAGCAGCGCCGGGACAGGTTATAGCAATCAGCCCCAGCATTTT,CASSAGTGYSNQPQHF
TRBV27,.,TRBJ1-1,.,TGTGCCAGCGGAGAATCCAAAGCGGCTTTCTTT,CASGESKAAFF
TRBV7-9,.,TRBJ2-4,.,TGTGCCAGCAGCTTTGCTACGGCGGGGAGTGGAGGAAACATTCAGTACTTC,CASSFATAGSGGNIQYF
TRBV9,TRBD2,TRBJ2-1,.,TGTGCCAGCAGCCCCCCAGCGGGAGCATTTATTTACAATGAGCAGTTCTTC,CASSPPAGAFIYNEQFF
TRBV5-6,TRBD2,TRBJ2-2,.,TGTGCCAGCAGCTTGGAAGTAGCGGGTCCCACCGGGGAGCTGTTTTTT,CASSLEVAGPTGELFF
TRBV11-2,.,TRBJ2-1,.,TGTGCCAGCAGCTTGTGGCGGGACCTCAATGAGCAGTTCTTC,CASSLWRDLNEQFF
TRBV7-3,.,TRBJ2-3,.,TGTGCCAGCAGCTTAAGCGAGGATACGCAGTATTTT,CASSLSEDTQYF
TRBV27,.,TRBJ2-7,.,TGTGCCAGCAGTTTTGGCCCCTCGGGGGAGCAGTACTTC,CASSFGPSGEQYF
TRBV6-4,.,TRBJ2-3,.,TGTGCCAGCAGTGATACGAACCACGGGAATACGCAGTATTTT,CASSDTNHGNTQYF
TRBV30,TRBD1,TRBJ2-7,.,TGTGCCTGGAGTCCTACAGGGGTCCACGAGCAGTACTTC,CAWSPTGVHEQYF
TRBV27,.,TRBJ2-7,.,TGTGCCAGCAGCCGCCAGGGTCCGACCTACGAGCAGTACTTC,CASSRQGPTYEQYF
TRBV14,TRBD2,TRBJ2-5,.,TGTGCCAGCAGCCTAAGGACGTCGGGAGCGGGAGCCGGTGAGACCCAGTACTTC,CASSLRTSGAGAGETQYF
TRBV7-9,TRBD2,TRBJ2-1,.,TGTGCCAGCAGCTTGGCGTGGGGCGGGAGCGGGAATGAGCAGTTCTTC,CASSLAWGGSGNEQFF
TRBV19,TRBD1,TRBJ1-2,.,TGTGCCAGTAGTATCGATGTCGACAGGGGAGGCTATGGCTACACCTTC,CASSIDVDRGGYGYTF
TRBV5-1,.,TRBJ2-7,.,TGCGCCAGCAGCACAGGGACCGTGAGGGGCGAGCAGTACTTC,CASSTGTVRGEQYF
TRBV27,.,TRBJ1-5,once,TGTGCCAGCAGTTGGACAGGCAATCAGCCCCAGCATTTT,CASSWTGNQPQHF
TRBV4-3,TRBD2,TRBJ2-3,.,TGCGCCAGCAGCAACCTAGCGGTGGATACGCAGTATTTT,CASSNLAVDTQYF
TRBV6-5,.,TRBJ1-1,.,TGTGCCAGCAGTTACTCTGACGGGGAAGCTTTCTTT,CASSYSDGEAFF
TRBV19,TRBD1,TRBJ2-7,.,TGTGCCAGTAGTTCGACAGGGAAACACTACGAGCAGTACTTC,CASSSTGKHYEQYF
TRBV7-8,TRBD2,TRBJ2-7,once,TGTGCCAGCAGCTTGTCAAGGGATGTAGCGGGAGAGAGCTCCTACGAGCAGTACTTC,CASSLSRDVAGESSYEQYF
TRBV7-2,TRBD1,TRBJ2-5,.,TGTGCCAGCAGCCCGGCGGCAGGGGGAAGGGGGACCCAGTACTTC,CASSPAAGGRGTQYF
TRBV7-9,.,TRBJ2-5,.,TGTTCCAGCAGCTTTGTAGGGAGCGAGACCCAGTACTTC,CSSSFVGSETQYF
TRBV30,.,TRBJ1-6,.,TGTGCCTGGGGCAGGGGAGATTCACCCCTCCACTTT,CAWGRGDSPLHF
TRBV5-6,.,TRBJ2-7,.,TGTGCCAGCAGCGATCAGACAGGAGGCCACGAGCAGTACTTC,CASSDQTGGHEQYF
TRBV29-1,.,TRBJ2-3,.,TGCAGCCTGGGAGGGGGAACAGATACGCAGTATTTT,CSLGGGTDTQYF
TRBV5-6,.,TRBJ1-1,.,TGTGCCAGCAGCTTCGGGAACACTGAAGCTTTCTTT,CASSFGNTEAFF
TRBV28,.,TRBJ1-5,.,TGTGCCAGCAGACTTCATCTGGGGGGTCAGCCCCAGCATTTT,CASRLHLGGQPQHF
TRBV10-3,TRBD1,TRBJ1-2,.,TGTGCCATCAGTTTTTCCGGGACAGGGGAGGATGGCTACACCTTC,CAISFSGTGEDGYTF
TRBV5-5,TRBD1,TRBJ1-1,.,TGTGCCAGCAGGTCACCCTGGGGACAGCTCACTGAAGCTTTCTTT,CASRSPWGQLTEAFF
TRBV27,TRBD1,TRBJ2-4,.,TGTGCCAGCAGTTTAATCGGACAGGGCGGGAACATTCAGTACTTC,CASSLIGQGGNIQYF
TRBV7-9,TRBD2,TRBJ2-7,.,TGTGCCAGCCTGGGACTAGCGGGAGCCGAGCAGTACTTC,CASLGLAGAEQYF
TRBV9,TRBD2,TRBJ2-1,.,TGTGCCAGCAGCGCTAGCGGAGGCTCCTACAATGAGCAGTTCTTC,CASSASGGSYNEQFF
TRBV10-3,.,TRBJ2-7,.,TGTGCCATCGGGACTTACGGCTACGAGCAGTACTTC,CAIGTYGYEQYF
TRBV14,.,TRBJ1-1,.,TGTGCCAGCAGCCAAGTCTATCCTGAAGCTTTCTTT,CASSQVYPEAFF
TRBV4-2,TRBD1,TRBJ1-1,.,TGTGCCAGCAGCCAAGATCTCCCGGGGACAGGGTGGAACACTGAAGCTTTCTTT,CASSQDLPGTGWNTEAFF
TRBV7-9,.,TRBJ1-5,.,TGTGCCAGCAGCTCCTCAGGGGACGGTCAGCCCCAGCATTTT,CASSSSGDGQPQHF
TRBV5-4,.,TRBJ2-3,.,TGTGCCAGCAGCTTGGGACAGGCCTCCCGTACGCAGTATTTT,CASSLGQASRTQYF
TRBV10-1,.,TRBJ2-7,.,TGCGCCAGCAGTGAGTCTCGAACAGGAATCCCCTACGAGCAGTACTTC,CASSESRTGIPYEQYF
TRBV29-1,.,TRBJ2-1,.,TGCAGCGTTGAACGACTTGGTGAGCAGTTCTTC,CSVERLGEQFF
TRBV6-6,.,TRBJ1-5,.,TGTGCCAGCAGTTACCCCTCAGGGGCGGGCAATCAGCCCCAGCATTTT,CASSYPSGAGNQPQHF
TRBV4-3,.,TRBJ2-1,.,TGCGCCAGCAGCCAAGATCTGGAGGGCCATGAGCAGTTCTTC,CASSQDLEGHEQFF
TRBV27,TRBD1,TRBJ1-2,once,TGTGCCAGCAGTCCGAGGACAGGGGGCGCGTTGTGGGGCTACACCTTC,CASSPRTGGALWGYTF
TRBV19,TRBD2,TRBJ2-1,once,TGTGCCAGTAGTACGGTTACCGAGACTAGCGGCTTCGGGGAGCAGTTCTTC,CASSTVTETSGFGEQFF
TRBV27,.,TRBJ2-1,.,TGTGCCAGCAGTCAAGCTGGAGGCAAGACCAATGAGCAGTTCTTC,CASSQAGGKTNEQFF
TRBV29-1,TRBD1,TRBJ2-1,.,TGCAGCGCAGGGCACAGGGGGAGTGAGCAGTTCTTC,CSAGHRGSEQFF
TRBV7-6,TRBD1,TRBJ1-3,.,TGTGCCAGCAGCCGCCAGGGGGTTGGAAACACCATATATTTT,CASSRQGVGNTIYF
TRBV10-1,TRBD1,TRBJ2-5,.,TGCGTCAGCAGTCGGACAGGGCGGGAGACCCAGTACTTC,CVSSRTGRETQYF
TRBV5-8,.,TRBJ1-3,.,TGTGCCAGCAGTTTTTATGGAAACACCATATATTTT,CASSFYGNTIYF